This TCR beta chain was identified during a study of T cells in Graves' hyperthyroidism and ophthalmopathy. About the study: The initial diagnosis was the point when peripheral blood was collected, ahead of any treatment.

This clonotype was counted at least ten times. The antigen is undetermined. The CDR3 runs to 15 residues. Germline V lookup: CDR1 SNHLY, CDR2 FYNNEI. Trimming stripped 1 base from V and 8 bases from J, with 15 bases between. RNA transcripts served as the template for amplifying TCR beta CDR3 regions. An initial round of RT-PCR targeting the TCR CDR3 relied on the HTBI primer set. TCRdb reprocessed the multiplex PCR reads via MiXCR and lists one record per CDR3 protein. There are fewer than 700,000 distinct CDR3 sequences in the sample; 15% to 20% occur only once, and about 3.8% lies in the top ten. Investigators excluded patients with uncontrolled infection, other autoimmune disease, pregnancy or lactation. The study's findings and limits: In validation, the model predicted ophthalmopathy. These predictions came a median about 6.5 months before onset. Most expanded thyroid clonotypes above 0.001 recurred in blood.

The source is a woman between 25 and 40 years old with Graves' hyperthyroidism. The sequenced sample consisted of blood. The J gene is TRBJ2-4, the V gene TRBV2, with a tentative D call TRBD1 (5 bases). The CDR3 here is CASSEDLTLGDIQYF. CDR3 nucleotide sequence: TGTGCCAGCAGTGAAGACCTCACTTTAGGGGACATTCAGTACTTC.